This TCR beta chain was documented in a study of blood T cells in healthy people across ages. Study summary: About one barcoded beta molecule was captured per two T cells (by template switching). The study's findings and limits: The study lacked donor CMV status, which possibly confounded expanded clonotype changes.

The authors ran a second PCR of 7 to 11 cycles using a sample-barcoded 5' primer and a J-beta primer mix. TCRdb analysed the 5' RACE reads with MiXCR anew, one entry per CDR3 protein. The data contain approximately 2,000,000 distinct CDR3 sequences, around 42% of them singletons. This clonotype was recorded at least ten times. Its target is not known. CDR3 size: 13 residues. Germline lookup yields CDR1 SQVTM and CDR2 ANQGSEA. V lost 4 bases and J 3 bases, leaving 12 bases between the germline ends. Sample: blood. The TCR originated in a human donor in good health. V gene TRBV29-1 combines with J gene TRBJ2-5; D remains unclear. The CDR3 here is CSVGALVEETQYF. The CDR3 region has the DNA TGCAGCGTTGGGGCGTTAGTGGAAGAGACCCAGTACTTC.